These 26 T cell receptor beta chains were sequenced from one sample in a study of vaccination effects on CD4 cells after COVID-19. ViraFEST assay sequencing came after antigen-specific CD4+ T cells were expanded with viral peptide pools. Culturing for 10 to 11 days preceded CD4+ T cell isolation. Between March and December 2020, the person had a SARS-CoV-2 infection that PCR confirmed. Clones were read by immunoSEQ multiplex PCR, and TCRdb kept only the in-frame ones, dropping some. The sample consists of about 27,000 clones, approximately 80% of them appearing once. The antigens these receptors bind are not known. The specimen comprised CD4+ T cells from PBMCs cultured with HCoV-NL63 spike peptides, sampled before COVID-19 vaccination. These receptors originate from a human donor who had a prior SARS-CoV-2 infection.

DNA of the CDR3: TGTGCCAGCAGGGGTCCCTACGAGCAGTACTTC. It encodes CASRGPYEQYF. The V gene is TRBV6-5, the J gene TRBJ2-7; no firm D call. The germline V gene has CDR1 MNHEY and CDR2 SVGAGI. This CDR3 contains 11 residues. Trimming stripped 6 bases from V and 2 bases from J, with 5 bases between.

This chain connects TRBV30 to TRBJ2-1; 13 bases are shared with TRBD2. The V and J ends lost 2 bases and 3 bases, in that order; junction bases with no gene match: 7. Germline V gene lookup returns CDR1 GTSNPN and CDR2 SVGIG (reference sequence). This CDR3 spans 17 amino acids. The CDR3 sequence: CAWSTWTSGRIYNEQFF. For the CDR3, the DNA is TGTGCCTGGAGTACCTGGACTAGCGGGAGAATCTACAATGAGCAGTTCTTC.

V gene TRBV6-5 combines with J gene TRBJ2-3; 7 bases line up with TRBD2. The J segment lost 4 bases and the V segment lost 2 bases, leaving 3 bases of the junction unmatched. The CDR3 is made up of 14 amino acids. The germline V gene has CDR1 MNHEY and CDR2 SVGAGI. CDR3 protein: CASSYGGVADTQYF. The CDR3 DNA reads as TGTGCCAGCAGTTACGGGGGGGTAGCAGATACGCAGTATTTT.

Turning to this clone: Mismatch with germline at one junction end may stem from a read error. The chain carries TRBV7-7 and TRBJ2-5; tentatively, D is TRBD1 (6 bases). CDR1 and CDR2 (germline): SSHAT, FNYEAQ (reference sequence). This CDR3 comprises 13 residues. CDR3 bases: TGTGCTAGCAGCTTAGACAGGCAAGAGACCCAGTACTTC. It is translated as CASSLDRQETQYF.

This clone was counted a single time. The rearrangement joins TRBV6-2 or TRBV6-3 to TRBJ1-1, with unresolved D. Germline V gives CDR1 MNHEY, CDR2 SVGEGT. Trimming pared 4 bases from V and 1 base from J, leaving 13 bases between. This CDR3 is built from 15 residues. DNA for the CDR3: TGTGCCAGCAGTTCTCAGTTCAGCCAGAACACTGAAGCTTTCTTT. This translates into CASSSQFSQNTEAFF.

This clone appeared a single time. V is TRBV18 and J is TRBJ2-1, with D unresolved. Germline CDR1 reads KGHSH; CDR2 reads LQKENI. With 3 bases removed from V and 6 bases from J, the gap between germline ends came to 12 bases. The CDR3 loop spans 14 amino acids. For the CDR3, the DNA is TGTGCCAGCTCACCCCTCGGGCCGCGCAATGAGCAGTTCTTC. Its translation is CASSPLGPRNEQFF.

The chain is built from TRBV7-9 and TRBJ2-7; possible D gene TRBD2, 5 bases. CDR3 length: 14 amino acids. Trimming took 5 bases from V and 0 from J, leaving 11 bases between them. The germline V gene has CDR1 SEHNR and CDR2 FQNEAQ (reference sequence). In DNA form, the CDR3 reads TGTGCCAGCAGCGCGGACTGGGACTCCTACGAGCAGTACTTC. Its protein is CASSADWDSYEQYF.

This chain links TRBV2 with TRBJ1-4; D remains ambiguous. The germline V gene has CDR1 SNHLY and CDR2 FYNNEI. This CDR3 has 13 amino acids. V shed 6 bases and J shed 8 bases, with 13 bases lying between them. Here the CDR3 reads CASRARTGEKLFF. DNA of the CDR3: TGTGCCAGCAGGGCTCGAACGGGAGAAAAACTGTTTTTT. Combining the CDR3 with reference TRBV2 and TRBJ1-4 gives the whole variable domain EPEVTQTPSHQVTQMGQEVILRCVPISNHLYFYWYRQILGQKVEFLVSFYNNEISEKSEIFDDQFSVERPDGSNFTLKIRSTKLEDSAMYFCASRARTGEKLFFGSGTQLSVL.

This clone was detected a few times. V gene TRBV3-1 (or the pseudogene TRBV3-2) combines with J gene TRBJ1-1; TRBD1 might be the D (5 bases). In germline, CDR1 is LGHDT, CDR2 YNNKEL (reference sequence). Trimming stripped 3 bases from V and 5 bases from J, with 16 bases between. The CDR3 extends over 15 amino acids. CDR3 in amino acids: CASSHSGRYGTEAFF. DNA for the CDR3: TGTGCCAGCAGCCATTCAGGGAGATACGGGACTGAAGCTTTCTTT.

The chain recombines TRBV5-1 with TRBJ1-1, with unresolved D. The CDR3 runs 16 residues. Trimming took off 4 bases at V and 1 base at J, with 17 bases between the two ends. Germline V gives CDR1 SGHRS, CDR2 YFSETQ. For the CDR3, the DNA is TGCGCCAGCAGCCTGCAACCAGGCTTGGGGAACACTGAAGCTTTCTTT. Protein product: CASSLQPGLGNTEAFF. The full variable domain, rest sourced from reference TRBV5-1 and TRBJ1-1, is KAGVTQTPRYLIKTRGQQVTLSCSPISGHRSVSWYQQTPGQGLQFLFEYFSETQRNKGNFPGRFSGRQFSNSRSEMNVSTLELGDSALYLCASSLQPGLGNTEAFFGQGTRLTVV.

In this sample, this clone turned up once. The rearrangement joins TRBV3-1 (or the pseudogene TRBV3-2) to TRBJ1-2, with 7 bases fitting TRBD1. Germline V CDR1 and CDR2: LGHDT, YNNKEL (reference sequence). The CDR3 sequence is 16 residues long. With 0 bases clipped from V and 5 bases from J, the junction kept 9 bases outside the gene matches. CDR3 in DNA: TGTGCCAGCAGCCAAGATGTTGGGCAGGGGGGTTATGGCTACACCTTC. This codes for CASSQDVGQGGYGYTF.

The chain employs TRBV5-1 and TRBJ2-3; D not certain. The V and J ends lost 0 bases and 0 bases respectively, with 11 bases between them. This CDR3 comprises 16 residues. Per germline, CDR1 SGHRS and CDR2 YFSETQ. The CDR3 DNA sequence: TGCGCCAGCAGCTTGGTTCCGGGCGTCAGCACAGATACGCAGTATTTT. Translating it yields CASSLVPGVSTDTQYF.

This clone was seen a single time. The chain couples TRBV6-5 to TRBJ1-3; no clear D. CDR1 and CDR2 from the germline V gene are MNHEY and SVGAGI. This CDR3 region has 15 residues. Between the trimmed V and J ends, which lost 0 bases and 4 bases, there was a span of 10 bases. CDR3 nucleotide sequence: TGTGCCAGCAGTTACTCCGAGGGCTCAGGAAACACCATATATTTT. Translation gives CASSYSEGSGNTIYF.

The chain joins TRBV29-1 to TRBJ2-3, with D tentatively TRBD2 (5 bases). The germline V gene has CDR1 SQVTM and CDR2 ANQGSEA. There are 13 residues in the CDR3. V gave up 4 bases and J gave up 4 bases, with 12 bases separating them. The CDR3 sequence: CSVGGRLADTQYF. The CDR3 coding sequence is TGCAGCGTTGGAGGGAGATTAGCAGATACGCAGTATTTT.

This CDR3 is CSGSGANYLYNEQFF. For the CDR3, the DNA is TGCAGCGGGAGCGGGGCCAACTACTTATACAATGAGCAGTTCTTC. The chain couples TRBV29-1 to TRBJ2-1, with 7 bases matching TRBD2. The germline gives CDR1 SQVTM, CDR2 ANQGSEA. CDR3 size: 15 residues. The junction had 13 bases not matched to a gene; V was cut back by 7 bases and J by 4 bases.

The chain joins TRBV2 to TRBJ1-2; D is perhaps TRBD1 (6 bases). The ends were cut back, 0 bases at V and 4 bases at J, with 12 bases in the middle. The CDR3 runs 15 residues. The V gene's germline CDR1 is SNHLY and CDR2 FYNNEI. This CDR3 reads CASSEARQASYGYTF. CDR3 nucleotide sequence: TGTGCCAGCAGTGAAGCCCGACAGGCGTCCTATGGCTACACCTTC.

The genes are TRBV7-9 and TRBJ1-1; 9 bases match TRBD1. The CDR3 spans 14 residues. J gave up 4 bases and V 4 bases, and 4 bases lay outside the gene matches. Germline CDR1 is SEHNR and CDR2 is FQNEAQ (reference sequence). In DNA form, the CDR3 reads TGTGCCAGCAGCTCGGGACAGGGACGCACTGAAGCTTTCTTT. This codes for CASSSGQGRTEAFF.

The gene calls are TRBV5-4 and TRBJ1-1, with TRBD1 identical over 10 bases. There are 16 residues in the CDR3. V dropped 4 bases and J dropped 0; count of bases not matched to a gene: 6. The germline V gene encodes CDR1 SGHNT and CDR2 YYREEE (reference sequence). The CDR3, as DNA: TGTGCCAGCAGCACCGGGACAGGGGTCATGAACACTGAAGCTTTCTTT. This translates into CASSTGTGVMNTEAFF.

The gene calls are TRBV7-6 and TRBJ2-3; D is unclear. Trimming pared 3 bases from V and 2 bases from J, leaving 6 bases between. The germline CDR1 and CDR2 sequences are SGHVS and FNYEAQ. This CDR3 has 13 amino acids. The CDR3 DNA sequence: TGTGCCAGCAGCTTGGGAATCACAGATACGCAGTATTTT. Its translation: CASSLGITDTQYF.

V usage is TRBV7-9 and J usage is TRBJ1-2; a possible D gene is TRBD1 (5 bases). From germline, CDR1 is SEHNR and CDR2 FQNEAQ (reference sequence). The CDR3 loop spans 13 amino acids. The V end lost 3 bases, the J end lost 2 bases, and 7 bases lay between the germline ends. CDR3 protein: CASSLGHNYGYTF. DNA for the CDR3: TGTGCCAGCAGCTTGGGGCACAACTATGGCTACACCTTC.

This chain uses TRBV10-3 with TRBJ1-2, with D unresolved. Germline CDR1 and CDR2: ENHRY and SYGVKD. The CDR3 is 14 residues long. V lost 6 bases, J lost 3 bases, and 14 bases lay in between. As DNA, the CDR3 is TGTGCCATCAGCGGGTGGTTGAGGGACTATGGCTACACCTTC. Translated, it gives CAISGWLRDYGYTF.

The rearrangement joins TRBV2 to TRBJ2-3; D remains unclear. The ends were cut back, 0 bases at V and 1 base at J, with 8 bases in the middle. The length of the CDR3 is 15 residues. Germline V gene data show CDR1 as SNHLY and CDR2 as FYNNEI. CDR3 in amino acids: CASSEAGIRTDTQYF. The DNA of the CDR3 is TGTGCCAGCAGTGAAGCAGGCATCCGCACAGATACGCAGTATTTT.

The chain carries TRBV7-9 and TRBJ1-4, with D unclear. The CDR3 covers 16 residues. Germline V CDR1 and CDR2: SEHNR, FQNEAQ (reference sequence). V was cut by 5 bases and J by 7 bases, with 20 bases left in between. The chain's CDR3 is CASSPLGNEYFEKLFF. For the CDR3, the DNA is TGTGCCAGCAGCCCCCTGGGGAATGAATATTTTGAAAAACTGTTTTTT. Full variable domain (remainder filled in from reference TRBV7-9 and TRBJ1-4): DTGVSQNPRHKITKRGQNVTFRCDPISEHNRLYWYRQTLGQGPEFLTYFQNEAQLEKSRLLSDRFSAERPKGSFSTLEIQRTEQGDSAMYLCASSPLGNEYFEKLFFGSGTQLSVL.

The genes are TRBV5-4 and TRBJ1-3; D gene ambiguous. The germline V gene encodes CDR1 SGHNT and CDR2 YYREEE (reference sequence). The CDR3 totals 13 residues. V lost 0 bases and J 4 bases, leaving 5 bases between the germline ends. The CDR3: CASSLVEGNTIYF. The CDR3 nucleotides read TGTGCCAGCAGCTTGGTTGAAGGAAACACCATATATTTT.

The V and J genes are TRBV6-5 and TRBJ1-1; D might be TRBD1 (5 bases). Trimming stripped 2 bases from V and 5 bases from J, with 15 bases between. Germline V gene lookup returns CDR1 MNHEY and CDR2 SVGAGI. This CDR3 has 15 residues. CDR3 sequence: CASSYGYGEGTEAFF. For the CDR3, the DNA is TGTGCCAGCAGTTACGGTTACGGGGAGGGGACTGAAGCTTTCTTT.

The chain recombines TRBV6-5 with TRBJ2-2; maybe TRBD2 (5 bases). CDR1 is MNHEY, CDR2 SVGAGI, per germline. Trimming took off 0 bases at V and 7 bases at J, with 9 bases between the two ends. The CDR3 loop spans 14 amino acids. The CDR3 sequence: CASSYSRDHGELFF. The CDR3 coding sequence is TGTGCCAGCAGTTACTCGAGGGATCACGGGGAGCTGTTTTTT.